These 31 T cell receptor beta chains originate from one sample sequenced in a study of T cell responses to AZD1222 COVID-19 vaccine. Some clones are missing from TCRdb's copy, which holds only in-frame ones; the method was immunoSEQ multiplex PCR. The sample includes some 60,000 clones, more than 60% of them seen just once. The sequenced sample was peripheral blood, obtained 28 days after the second AZD1222 dose. These receptors were collected from an adult who received the AZD1222 COVID-19 vaccine.

The table lists this clone with a count of one. The chain joins TRBV2 to TRBJ2-7; 8 bases fit TRBD1. This CDR3 is 13 amino acids long. V shed 8 bases, J shed 4 bases, and the junction held 7 bases outside the gene matches. Looked up from germline, CDR1 is SNHLY and CDR2 is FYNNEI. The CDR3 sequence is CASRAGGSYEQYF. The DNA of the CDR3 is TGTGCCAGCCGGGCAGGGGGCTCATACGAGCAGTACTTC. Combining the CDR3 with reference TRBV2 and TRBJ2-7 gives the whole variable domain EPEVTQTPSHQVTQMGQEVILRCVPISNHLYFYWYRQILGQKVEFLVSFYNNEISEKSEIFDDQFSVERPDGSNFTLKIRSTKLEDSAMYFCASRAGGSYEQYFGPGTRLTVT.

The chain employs TRBV7-3 and TRBJ2-5; 8 bases match TRBD2. Germline V CDR1 and CDR2: SGHTA, FQGTGA. The V gene end was trimmed by 5 bases and the J gene end by 3 bases; junction bases not matched to a gene: 11. This CDR3 is built from 16 residues. The CDR3 nucleotides read TGTGCCAGCAGCCTCTCCGGAGGAGCGGGGGAAGAGACCCAGTACTTC. Translated: CASSLSGGAGEETQYF.

This clone was detected only a few times. The rearrangement joins TRBV6-1 to TRBJ1-2; 8 bases map to TRBD1. Trimming cost V 3 bases and J 8 bases; bases outside gene matches: 11. This CDR3 is built from 15 residues. In germline, CDR1 is MNHNS, CDR2 SASEGT. The CDR3: CASSDWDRSVKGYTF. The CDR3, as DNA: TGTGCCAGCAGTGATTGGGACAGGTCGGTCAAAGGCTACACCTTC.

The gene calls are TRBV5-6 and TRBJ2-7, with 7 bases identical to TRBD2. The germline V gene encodes CDR1 SGHDT and CDR2 YYEEEE. The trim removed 5 bases at V and 6 bases at J, leaving 8 bases unmatched. The CDR3 consists of 13 residues. CDR3 bases: TGTGCCAGCAGTTCCGGGACTAAAACCGAGCAGTACTTC. Residues: CASSSGTKTEQYF.

This chain uses TRBV28 with TRBJ1-2; TRBD1 might be the D (6 bases). The germline V and J ends were trimmed by 6 bases and 5 bases, with 16 bases remaining between them. There are 14 residues in the CDR3. The V gene's germline CDR1 is MDHEN and CDR2 SYDVKM. CDR3 DNA: TGTGCCAGCAGCAATTCACAGGGAGGGTATGGCTACACCTTC. It codes for CASSNSQGGYGYTF.

The chain is built from TRBV7-6 and TRBJ2-3; 11 positions agree with TRBD2. This CDR3 region has 18 residues. The ends lost 1 base at V and 1 base at J; junction bases unmatched: 7. The germline CDR1 and CDR2 sequences are SGHVS and FNYEAQ. In nucleotides, the CDR3 is TGTGCCAGCAGCTTAGGTAGCGGGGGGGCGTTCGGCACAGATACGCAGTATTTT. As protein: CASSLGSGGAFGTDTQYF.

This clone was seen only a few times. V gene TRBV5-6 combines with J gene TRBJ1-3; no firm D call. Germline V lookup: CDR1 SGHDT, CDR2 YYEEEE. This CDR3 is built from 13 residues. The V end lost 0 bases, the J end lost 4 bases, and 5 bases lay between the germline ends. The chain's CDR3 is CASSLVGGNTIYF. Written as DNA, the CDR3 is TGTGCCAGCAGCTTGGTCGGGGGAAACACCATATATTTT. The complete variable domain, with remaining parts taken from reference TRBV5-6 and TRBJ1-3, reads DAGVTQSPTHLIKTRGQQVTLRCSPKSGHDTVSWYQQALGQGPQFIFQYYEEEERQRGNFPDRFSGHQFPNYSSELNVNALLLGDSALYLCASSLVGGNTIYFGEGSWLTVV.

The chain couples TRBV24-1 to TRBJ2-5; possible D gene TRBD2, 5 bases. V was clipped by 1 base and J by 1 base, with 9 bases between them. This CDR3 is built from 15 residues. Per the germline V gene, CDR1 is KGHDR and CDR2 is SFDVKD. The CDR3 DNA sequence: TGTGCCACCAGTGATTTAGGGAGTCCCCAAGAGACCCAGTACTTC. This translates into CATSDLGSPQETQYF.

The chain joins TRBV2 to TRBJ1-4; tentatively, D is TRBD1 (5 bases). Between the trimmed V and J ends, which lost 8 bases and 7 bases, there was a span of 11 bases. The CDR3 totals 12 residues. Germline-derived CDR1 and CDR2 are SNHLY and FYNNEI. CDR3 coding DNA: TGTGCCAGCGGGGGAGGCGGTGAAAAACTGTTTTTT. It yields the protein CASGGGGEKLFF.

The chain has TRBV7-2 and TRBJ1-2; possibly TRBD1 for D (6 bases). CDR3 length: 15 amino acids. Germline assignment: CDR1 SGHTA and CDR2 FQGNSA. Trimming stripped 5 bases from V and 4 bases from J, with 17 bases between. CDR3 sequence: CASSALLGHIYGYTF. The CDR3 DNA sequence: TGTGCCAGCAGCGCACTACTGGGACACATCTATGGCTACACCTTC. Based on the CDR3 plus reference TRBV7-2 and TRBJ1-2, the full variable domain is GAGVSQSPSNKVTEKGKDVELRCDPISGHTALYWYRQSLGQGLEFLIYFQGNSAPDKSGLPSDRFSAERTGGSVSTLTIQRTQQEDSAVYLCASSALLGHIYGYTFGSGTRLTVV.

The genes are TRBV4-2 and TRBJ1-1; no clear D. Germline CDR1 is LGHNA and CDR2 is YNFKEQ. Trimming stripped 3 bases from V and 0 bases from J, with 14 bases between. This CDR3 spans 16 amino acids. CDR3 amino acids: CASSHPVGIMNTEAFF. The CDR3 DNA reads as TGTGCCAGCAGCCATCCGGTAGGGATAATGAACACTGAAGCTTTCTTT.

V and J are TRBV5-1 and TRBJ2-7; D is perhaps TRBD2 (8 bases). Trimming took 0 bases from V and 6 from J, leaving 16 bases between them. From germline, CDR1 is SGHRS and CDR2 YFSETQ. There are 15 residues in the CDR3. The CDR3 region is CASSLGGRTGGEQYF. The CDR3 nucleotides are TGCGCCAGCAGCTTGGGCGGGAGGACAGGAGGCGAGCAGTACTTC.

V gene TRBV7-2 combines with J gene TRBJ1-6; 10 bases match TRBD1. V shed 2 bases and J 10 bases; nucleotides not matched to a gene: 8. This CDR3 is 16 amino acids long. CDR1 is SGHTA, CDR2 FQGNSA, per germline. CDR3 in DNA: TGTGCCAGCAGCTTAACATCGTGGGACAGGGGATCACCCCTCCACTTT. Amino acids: CASSLTSWDRGSPLHF.

The CDR3 DNA follows: TGTGCCAGCAGTTTTTTGACTTATGGCTACACCTTC. Encoded protein: CASSFLTYGYTF. The chain recombines TRBV28 with TRBJ1-2; no clear D. With 3 bases removed from V and 5 bases from J, the gap between germline ends came to 7 bases. Germline V gene sequence: CDR1 MDHEN, CDR2 SYDVKM. The CDR3 extends over 12 amino acids.

In this sample, this clone turned up once. This CDR3 reads CASSDDGPSTGELFF. The CDR3 nucleotides are TGTGCCAGCAGCGACGACGGGCCCTCCACCGGGGAGCTGTTTTTT. This chain links TRBV7-2 with TRBJ2-2; D gene unclear. The CDR3 is 15 residues long. Germline V gene lookup returns CDR1 SGHTA and CDR2 FQGNSA. Trimming removed 5 bases at V and 4 bases at J, with 14 bases between.

The gene calls are TRBV28 and TRBJ1-2; D gene ambiguous. The CDR3 contains 13 residues. CDR1 MDHEN and CDR2 SYDVKM come from the germline V gene. Trimming stripped 2 bases from V and 11 bases from J, with 15 bases between. CDR3 in amino acids: CASSLEKSRIYTF. The CDR3 DNA reads TGTGCCAGCAGTTTAGAAAAGAGCCGGATTTACACCTTC.

The chain carries TRBV27 and TRBJ1-2; maybe TRBD1 (6 bases). The ends were cut back, 3 bases at V and 7 bases at J, with 12 bases in the middle. The CDR3 spans 13 residues. Germline V gives CDR1 MNHEY, CDR2 SMNVEV (reference sequence). The CDR3 reads CASSFRGPGGYTF. The CDR3 region has the DNA TGTGCCAGCAGTTTCAGGGGCCCGGGTGGCTACACCTTC.

This chain uses TRBV28 with TRBJ1-5; 9 positions match TRBD1. Looked up from germline, CDR1 is MDHEN and CDR2 is SYDVKM. The CDR3 covers 18 residues. The V gene end was trimmed by 7 bases and the J gene end by 0 bases; junction bases not matched to a gene: 13. The CDR3 region has the DNA TGTGCCAGCAACCGTCAGGGGACAGGGTTGAATAGCAATCAGCCCCAGCATTTT. Its protein product is CASNRQGTGLNSNQPQHF.

V usage is TRBV28 and J usage is TRBJ2-7; 7 positions match TRBD1. The CDR3 consists of 17 residues. V dropped 0 bases and J dropped 2; count of bases not matched to a gene: 10. Germline values: CDR1 MDHEN, CDR2 SYDVKM. CDR3 in amino acids: CASSLWGQTGDAYEQYF. The DNA for the CDR3 is TGTGCCAGCAGTTTATGGGGCCAAACAGGGGACGCCTACGAGCAGTACTTC.

This clone has more than one count but fewer than ten. The chain uses TRBV7-8 and TRBJ1-6, with 9 bases lining up with TRBD1. CDR1 is SGHVS, CDR2 FQNEAQ, per germline. The CDR3 is made up of 14 amino acids. V lost 5 bases to trimming and J lost 7 bases; unmatched junction nucleotides: 3. The CDR3 region is CASSRGTGNSPLHF. The CDR3 DNA reads TGTGCCAGCAGCCGCGGGACAGGGAATTCACCCCTCCACTTT.

V and J are TRBV3-1 (or the pseudogene TRBV3-2) and TRBJ1-1; D unclear. Germline V gene sequence: CDR1 LGHDT, CDR2 YNNKEL (reference sequence). The CDR3 is 12 residues long. V was cut by 3 bases and J by 5 bases, with 7 bases left in between. The CDR3 DNA reads TGTGCCAGCAGCCATCAGGAAACTGAAGCTTTCTTT. It encodes CASSHQETEAFF.

This chain uses TRBV19 with TRBJ2-1; D may be TRBD1 or TRBD2 (5 bases each). V gave up 1 base and J gave up 7 bases, with 14 bases separating them. Germline V gives CDR1 LNHDA, CDR2 SQIVND (reference sequence). The CDR3 has 15 amino acids. The CDR3 spells CASSIGHPGGNEQFF. CDR3 coding DNA: TGTGCCAGTAGTATAGGACATCCTGGGGGTAATGAGCAGTTCTTC.

The CDR3 spells CASNGGAGGRVGYTF. CDR3 coding DNA: TGTGCCAGCAATGGGGGGGCGGGGGGACGGGTTGGCTACACCTTC. The chain is built from TRBV3-1 (or the pseudogene TRBV3-2) and TRBJ1-2; TRBD1 might be the D (6 bases). Germline values: CDR1 LGHDT, CDR2 YNNKEL (reference sequence). This CDR3 spans 15 amino acids. Trimming removed 7 bases from V and 7 bases from J, with 22 bases in between.

This chain connects TRBV5-1 to TRBJ2-7; 8 nucleotides match TRBD1. This CDR3 has 15 residues. From germline, CDR1 is SGHRS and CDR2 YFSETQ. Trimming removed 1 base from V and 6 bases from J; junction bases left unmatched: 9. The chain's CDR3 is CASSLLPLTGAEQYF. CDR3 nucleotides: TGCGCCAGCAGCTTGTTGCCCTTGACAGGGGCCGAGCAGTACTTC.

This clone has a single count. The J gene is TRBJ2-7, the V gene TRBV6-1; the D call may be TRBD1 or TRBD2 (6 bases each). CDR3 length equals 15 residues. CDR1 is MNHNS, CDR2 SASEGT, per germline. The germline V and J ends were trimmed by 0 bases and 3 bases, with 12 bases remaining between them. The CDR3 DNA reads TGTGCCAGCAGTGAAGCCTGGGGGGCCAACTACGAGCAGTACTTC. This sequence encodes CASSEAWGANYEQYF.

The chain has TRBV5-6 and TRBJ2-7; TRBD2 might be the D (5 bases). Trimming removed 0 bases from V and 0 bases from J, with 10 bases in between. CDR1 and CDR2 (germline): SGHDT, YYEEEE. CDR3 length: 15 residues. The CDR3 DNA follows: TGTGCCAGCAGCTTGGGAGGGCTGAGCTCCTACGAGCAGTACTTC. Translated, it gives CASSLGGLSSYEQYF.

This clone was counted once. This chain connects TRBV10-1 to TRBJ2-7; TRBD1 or TRBD2 may be the D gene (6 bases each). Trimming stripped 3 bases from V and 2 bases from J, with 11 bases between. Per the germline V gene, CDR1 is WNHNN and CDR2 is SYGVQD (reference sequence). The CDR3 totals 14 residues. CDR3 protein: CASSDRGPTYEQYF. CDR3 nucleotide sequence: TGCGCCAGCAGTGACCGGGGGCCAACCTACGAGCAGTACTTC.

V gene TRBV7-2 combines with J gene TRBJ2-7; D may be TRBD2 (6 bases). The V and J ends lost 2 bases and 0 bases respectively, with 14 bases between them. Looked up from germline, CDR1 is SGHTA and CDR2 is FQGNSA. This CDR3 is 16 amino acids long. The CDR3 nucleotides are TGTGCCAGCAGCTTATTTGGAGGGGCGAGCTCCTACGAGCAGTACTTC. Its translation: CASSLFGGASSYEQYF.

This chain links TRBV6-2 or TRBV6-3 with TRBJ2-7; TRBD1 aligns across 9 bases. V trimming: 0 bases; J trimming: 5 bases; junction bases outside the gene matches: 8. Germline CDR1 MNHEY, CDR2 SVGEGT. This CDR3 region has 16 residues. This CDR3 is CASSYSTGQGRDEQYF. The DNA for the CDR3 is TGTGCCAGCAGTTACTCGACGGGACAGGGAAGGGACGAGCAGTACTTC.

This chain joins TRBV7-2 and TRBJ2-3, with 15 bases fitting TRBD2. V lost 4 bases to trimming and J lost 2 bases; unmatched junction nucleotides: 7. The CDR3 is 18 residues long. CDR1 and CDR2 (germline): SGHTA, FQGNSA. For the CDR3, the DNA is TGTGCCAGCAGCTCGGGACTAGCGGGGGGCCCCCTCACAGATACGCAGTATTTT. It is translated as CASSSGLAGGPLTDTQYF.

This clone was counted between two and nine times. V usage is TRBV11-2 and J usage is TRBJ1-2; no definite D call. From germline, CDR1 is SGHAT and CDR2 FQNNGV. The CDR3 is 15 residues long. With 1 base removed from V and 3 bases from J, the gap between germline ends came to 12 bases. For the CDR3, the DNA is TGTGCCAGCAGCTTAGTTGGGAGGGCGGACTATGGCTACACCTTC. Its protein product is CASSLVGRADYGYTF.